Detailed here is one TCR beta chain. Its specificity is not known. Each donor was nominally healthy when sampled (though unrecorded immune exposures were likely). Germline lookup yields CDR1 MNHNS and CDR2 SASEGT. The CDR3 contains 12 residues. The V end lost 6 bases, the J end lost 6 bases, and 12 bases lay between the germline ends. The data belong to a study of cytomegalovirus exposure and HLA in healthy donors. Study-wide points: The productive fraction for most TCR beta V segments was about 90% or about 30% in an earlier analysis.

Primers included in the PCR were 60 Vbeta and 13 Jbeta primers. Generated by immunoSEQ multiplex PCR, the TCRdb table keeps only in-frame clones and is missing some. The sample totals over 120,000 clones. This TCR was sampled from a male donor in good health and CMV-seronegative. Sequenced sample: PBMCs. V is TRBV6-1 and J is TRBJ2-7; perhaps TRBD1 as D (5 bases). The CDR3 reads CASSLDSGEQYF. As DNA, the CDR3 is TGTGCCAGCAGCCTCGACAGTGGCGAGCAGTACTTC.